This entry lists 13 T cell receptor beta chains sequenced from one sample in a study of blood T cell repertoires in COVID-19. The table came from immunoSEQ multiplex PCR; TCRdb's copy has only in-frame clones and leaves some out. The profile shows about 230,000 clones, over 70% of them singletons. Sequenced sample: peripheral blood. The receptor set was obtained from a man aged 40-50 years with acute or convalescent COVID-19.

J is TRBJ1-5 and V is TRBV7-8, with TRBD1 identical over 8 bases. Germline CDR1 and CDR2: SGHVS and FQNEAQ. There are 15 residues in the CDR3. V trimming: 5 bases; J trimming: 6 bases; junction bases outside the gene matches: 9. The CDR3 region has the DNA TGTGCCAGCAGCCCCCGACAGGGGAAGGGTCAGCCCCAGCATTTT. This codes for CASSPRQGKGQPQHF.

In this sample, this clone turned up a few times. CDR3 DNA sequence: TGTGCCAGCAGTTTTTCACCCGGGACAGGGAGAAACACTGAAGCTTTCTTT. Protein: CASSFSPGTGRNTEAFF. The chain uses TRBV27 and TRBJ1-1; 9 nucleotides line up with TRBD1. The CDR3 runs 17 residues. The J segment lost 2 bases and the V segment lost 3 bases, leaving 10 bases of the junction unmatched. Germline assignment: CDR1 MNHEY and CDR2 SMNVEV (reference sequence).

This clone was found a few times. The chain is built from TRBV7-2 and TRBJ1-6, with no clear D. This CDR3 has 14 amino acids. V was cut by 1 base and J by 7 bases, with 8 bases left in between. Germline V gene lookup returns CDR1 SGHTA and CDR2 FQGNSA. The CDR3 region is CASSLGHQNSPLHF. As DNA, the CDR3 is TGTGCCAGCAGCTTAGGACACCAGAATTCACCCCTCCACTTT. Variable domain in full (rest from reference TRBV7-2 and TRBJ1-6): GAGVSQSPSNKVTEKGKDVELRCDPISGHTALYWYRQSLGQGLEFLIYFQGNSAPDKSGLPSDRFSAERTGGSVSTLTIQRTQQEDSAVYLCASSLGHQNSPLHFGNGTRLTVT.

The V gene is TRBV2, the J gene TRBJ2-1; a possible D gene is TRBD2 (6 bases). CDR1 SNHLY and CDR2 FYNNEI come from the germline V gene. Trimming left V 5 bases short and J 8 bases short, with 19 bases between. The CDR3 totals 15 residues. The CDR3 region is CASSLTGLDSHEQFF. In nucleotides, the CDR3 is TGTGCCAGCAGTTTGACGGGACTGGACTCGCATGAGCAGTTCTTC.

This clone was picked up one time. This CDR3 reads CSVEATGQETQYF. The CDR3 nucleotides read TGCAGCGTTGAAGCGACAGGACAAGAGACCCAGTACTTC. This chain connects TRBV29-1 to TRBJ2-5, with D tentatively TRBD1 (6 bases). The germline V gene has CDR1 SQVTM and CDR2 ANQGSEA. The CDR3 length is 13 residues. V gave up 1 base and J gave up 2 bases, with 8 bases separating them.

The rearrangement joins TRBV30 to TRBJ2-1; 8 nucleotides agree with TRBD2. Germline V gene data show CDR1 as GTSNPN and CDR2 as SVGIG (reference sequence). Trimming cost V 4 bases and J 5 bases; bases outside gene matches: 7. CDR3 length: 14 residues. The CDR3 DNA follows: TGTGCCTGGACTCTTACTAGCGGAAACAATGAGCAGTTCTTC. This encodes CAWTLTSGNNEQFF.

This clone was counted a single time. The chain carries TRBV12-3 or TRBV12-4 and TRBJ2-5; 8 bases match TRBD2. The ends lost 10 bases at V and 4 bases at J; junction bases unmatched: 2. The CDR3 spans 11 residues. The DNA of the CDR3 is TGTGCCACGGGGGGGCGAGAGACCCAGTACTTC. It codes for CATGGRETQYF.

This chain connects TRBV7-2 to TRBJ1-1, with TRBD1 identical over 9 bases. This CDR3 spans 13 amino acids. With V trimmed by 5 bases and J by 4 bases, 2 bases remained unmatched. The germline CDR1 and CDR2 sequences are SGHTA and FQGNSA. CDR3 region: CASSTTGGTEAFF. Written as DNA, the CDR3 is TGTGCCAGCAGCACGACAGGGGGCACTGAAGCTTTCTTT.

A single count supports this clone. The chain links TRBV19 to TRBJ2-2; no clear D gene. Germline V gives CDR1 LNHDA, CDR2 SQIVND (reference sequence). Trimming removed 9 bases at V and 4 bases at J, with 15 bases between. CDR3 size: 14 residues. CDR3 residues: CASSNRPGTGELFF. The CDR3 coding sequence is TGTGCCAGCTCCAACCGCCCGGGCACCGGGGAGCTGTTTTTT. Full variable domain (rest looked up from reference TRBV19 and TRBJ2-2): DGGITQSPKYLFRKEGQNVTLSCEQNLNHDAMYWYRQDPGQGLRLIYYSQIVNDFQKGDIAEGYSVSREKKESFPLTVTSAQKNPTAFYLCASSNRPGTGELFFGEGSRLTVL.

The gene calls are TRBV5-5 and TRBJ1-1; D gene uncertain. CDR3 length equals 13 residues. The V end lost 4 bases, the J end lost 2 bases, and 9 bases lay between the germline ends. CDR1 and CDR2 (germline): SGHKS, YYEKEE (reference sequence). The CDR3 bases are TGTGCCAGCAGCCCCCAGTCTAACACTGAAGCTTTCTTT. Amino acid sequence: CASSPQSNTEAFF.

The chain joins TRBV10-1 to TRBJ1-2; the match to TRBD1 covers 8 bases. The CDR3 runs 12 residues. The J segment lost 8 bases and the V segment lost 7 bases, leaving 6 bases of the junction unmatched. Per the germline V gene, CDR1 is WNHNN and CDR2 is SYGVQD (reference sequence). The CDR3 coding sequence is TGCGCCAGCAAGCCCAGGGGGCGCGGCTACACCTTC. Its translation is CASKPRGRGYTF.

The J gene is TRBJ2-5, the V gene TRBV3-1 (or the pseudogene TRBV3-2); 8 bases line up with TRBD1. Looked up from germline, CDR1 is LGHDT and CDR2 is YNNKEL (reference sequence). The CDR3 is made up of 14 amino acids. V was clipped by 5 bases and J by 2 bases; unmatched bases: 4. CDR3: CASSYRTGQETQYF. The CDR3 DNA reads TGTGCCAGCAGCTATCGGACAGGGCAAGAGACCCAGTACTTC.

The chain has TRBV7-9 and TRBJ2-5; 7 positions match TRBD2. The germline V gene has CDR1 SEHNR and CDR2 FQNEAQ (reference sequence). This CDR3 has 14 residues. V trimming: 5 bases; J trimming: 4 bases; junction bases outside the gene matches: 7. Here the CDR3 reads CASSPSGNTETQYF. The DNA for the CDR3 is TGTGCCAGCAGCCCGAGCGGGAACACAGAGACCCAGTACTTC.